The 15 T cell receptor beta chains listed next were all sequenced from one sample in a study of blood T cell repertoires in COVID-19. Only in-frame clones appear in the TCRdb table, and some are missing; sequencing was by immunoSEQ multiplex PCR. This table holds more than 80,000 clones, about four fifths found once. Sequenced material: peripheral blood. The receptor set was obtained from a woman in her 70s with acute or convalescent COVID-19.

The chain has TRBV30 and TRBJ1-1; TRBD1 might be the D (5 bases). Germline V gene lookup returns CDR1 GTSNPN and CDR2 SVGIG (reference sequence). The CDR3 extends over 15 amino acids. The germline V and J ends were trimmed by 0 bases and 0 bases, with 11 bases remaining between them. CDR3 DNA sequence: TGTGCCTGGAGTGTGAGCAGGGAGGTGAACACTGAAGCTTTCTTT. Translated, it gives CAWSVSREVNTEAFF.

The chain uses TRBV5-4 and TRBJ2-7; 8 positions match TRBD2. V was pared by 4 bases and J by 3 bases, with 6 bases of the junction left unmatched. The germline V gene has CDR1 SGHNT and CDR2 YYREEE (reference sequence). The CDR3 has 14 residues. For the CDR3, the DNA is TGTGCCAGCAGCCCTCGGGGGGGACTCTACGAGCAGTACTTC. Its translation is CASSPRGGLYEQYF.

The chain carries TRBV19 and TRBJ2-7, with 9 nucleotides matching TRBD2. Germline-derived CDR1 and CDR2 are LNHDA and SQIVND (reference sequence). This CDR3 comprises 16 residues. V lost 8 bases and J lost 2; bases outside the gene matches: 13. Here the CDR3 reads CASVDNGRGGPYEQYF. In DNA, the CDR3 is TGTGCCAGTGTCGACAACGGGCGGGGGGGCCCCTACGAGCAGTACTTC.

This chain links TRBV19 with TRBJ1-1; 8 bases agree with TRBD1. Germline V gene data show CDR1 as LNHDA and CDR2 as SQIVND (reference sequence). V lost 6 bases to trimming and J lost 7 bases; unmatched junction nucleotides: 7. The CDR3 extends over 13 amino acids. In nucleotides, the CDR3 is TGTGCCAGTAGATCAGACAGGGGCCATGAAGCTTTCTTT. It specifies CASRSDRGHEAFF.

This chain links TRBV28 with TRBJ1-1; maybe TRBD1 (6 bases). Germline V gene data show CDR1 as MDHEN and CDR2 as SYDVKM. The CDR3 totals 16 residues. V lost 5 bases, J lost 1 base, and 17 bases lay in between. The DNA for the CDR3 is TGTGCCAGCAGTCCTCACAGGGCCCCCGGGAACACTGAAGCTTTCTTT. Its translation is CASSPHRAPGNTEAFF.

The chain couples TRBV10-3 to TRBJ2-1; a weak D match, TRBD1 (6 bases). The CDR3 consists of 16 residues. The V and J ends lost 3 bases and 4 bases respectively, with 16 bases between them. CDR1 is ENHRY and CDR2 is SYGVKD in the germline V gene. The chain's CDR3 is CAISDARDIEYNEQFF. CDR3 sequence (DNA): TGTGCCATCAGTGATGCCCGGGACATTGAGTACAATGAGCAGTTCTTC.

The V and J genes are TRBV2 and TRBJ1-4; D gene uncertain. The CDR3 spans 14 residues. Germline values: CDR1 SNHLY, CDR2 FYNNEI. Trimming stripped 1 base from V and 5 bases from J, with 8 bases between. As DNA, the CDR3 is TGTGCCAGCAGTGAAGAAGAAGCAAATGAAAAACTGTTTTTT. Its translation: CASSEEEANEKLFF.

The rearrangement uses TRBV2 and TRBJ1-5, with D possibly being TRBD1 (6 bases). From germline, CDR1 is SNHLY and CDR2 FYNNEI. The V gene lost 2 bases and the J gene lost 0 bases, with 8 bases spanning the gap. This CDR3 comprises 15 residues. The CDR3 sequence is CASSEQGFSNQPQHF. In DNA form, the CDR3 reads TGTGCCAGCAGTGAACAGGGGTTTAGCAATCAGCCCCAGCATTTT. The variable domain in full, completed from reference TRBV2 and TRBJ1-5, reads EPEVTQTPSHQVTQMGQEVILRCVPISNHLYFYWYRQILGQKVEFLVSFYNNEISEKSEIFDDQFSVERPDGSNFTLKIRSTKLEDSAMYFCASSEQGFSNQPQHFGDGTRLSIL.

The gene calls are TRBV6-5 and TRBJ2-3; TRBD2 aligns across 11 bases. CDR3 length equals 14 residues. Germline loops: CDR1 MNHEY, CDR2 SVGAGI. V shed 4 bases, J shed 6 bases, and the junction held 3 bases outside the gene matches. CDR3 nucleotide sequence: TGTGCCAGCAGTTCTAGCGGGGGGTACGATACGCAGTATTTT. It translates to CASSSSGGYDTQYF.

This rearrangement joins TRBV29-1 to TRBJ1-1; D might be TRBD1 (5 bases). Looked up from germline, CDR1 is SQVTM and CDR2 is ANQGSEA. V lost 7 bases and J 11 bases, leaving 20 bases between the germline ends. This CDR3 is built from 12 residues. CDR3 protein: CSARDTGSLAFF. The CDR3 nucleotides read TGCAGCGCCAGGGATACAGGTTCTCTGGCTTTCTTT.

The chain is built from TRBV9 and TRBJ2-5; D remains unclear. The length of the CDR3 is 11 residues. Trimming took 0 bases from V and 5 from J, leaving 2 bases between them. Germline loops: CDR1 SGDLS, CDR2 YYNGEE. The CDR3 reads CASSVAETQYF. CDR3 bases: TGTGCCAGCAGCGTAGCGGAGACCCAGTACTTC.

This chain links TRBV19 with TRBJ1-1, with D unresolved. The CDR3 totals 16 residues. Trimming removed 4 bases from V and 0 bases from J, with 15 bases in between. From germline, CDR1 is LNHDA and CDR2 SQIVND (reference sequence). DNA for the CDR3: TGTGCCAGTAGTACCTTATACGGACTGTTGAACACTGAAGCTTTCTTT. Amino acids: CASSTLYGLLNTEAFF.

The CDR3 DNA follows: TGTGCCAGCAGCTCCTTAGCGGGCCCCACAGATACGCAGTATTTT. Its protein is CASSSLAGPTDTQYF. The J gene is TRBJ2-3, the V gene TRBV7-9; 7 bases match TRBD2. Trimming took 4 bases from V and 2 from J; bases not matched to a gene: 6. Germline lookup yields CDR1 SEHNR and CDR2 FQNEAQ (reference sequence). This CDR3 has 15 amino acids. The full variable domain, with the rest looked up from reference TRBV7-9 and TRBJ2-3, is DTGVSQNPRHKITKRGQNVTFRCDPISEHNRLYWYRQTLGQGPEFLTYFQNEAQLEKSRLLSDRFSAERPKGSFSTLEIQRTEQGDSAMYLCASSSLAGPTDTQYFGPGTRLTVL.

V and J are TRBV5-4 and TRBJ2-1; 11 bases are a match to TRBD1. V shed 4 bases, J shed 3 bases, and the junction held 3 bases outside the gene matches. This CDR3 is 15 amino acids long. In germline, CDR1 is SGHNT, CDR2 YYREEE (reference sequence). In DNA, the CDR3 is TGTGCCAGCAGCCCCGGGACAGGGGGCTACAATGAGCAGTTCTTC. Encoded protein: CASSPGTGGYNEQFF.

The V and J genes are TRBV5-6 and TRBJ1-4; weak D call: TRBD1 (5 bases). V dropped 1 base and J dropped 8 bases, with 15 bases sitting between them. The CDR3 length is 15 residues. Germline lookup yields CDR1 SGHDT and CDR2 YYEEEE. This CDR3 is CASSLPGIGGEKLFF. The CDR3 region has the DNA TGTGCCAGCAGCTTGCCAGGGATTGGCGGAGAAAAACTGTTTTTT.